This record looks at one T cell receptor beta chain sequence and its context. No antigen is known for it. The CDR3 consists of 15 residues. Germline V CDR1 and CDR2: SGHTA, FQGNSA. The V and J ends lost 0 bases and 2 bases respectively, with 10 bases between them. The PCR was carried out with 60 Vbeta primers and 13 Jbeta primers. The repertoire was sequenced with immunoSEQ multiplex PCR; TCRdb's copy has only in-frame clones and lacks some. The repertoire holds 100,000 to 150,000 clones, about a sixth seen once, with about 2.6% in the top ten. This sample stems from a study of cytomegalovirus exposure and HLA in healthy donors. Study-wide results and limits: Several of the most significant clusters appeared linked to common viral pathogens, based on a later analysis. The classifier reportedly diagnosed cytomegalovirus status with high specificity and sensitivity. Later on, a genetic analysis was performed. It linked a missense variant in DCLRE1C with V- and J-gene trimming of TCR beta.

Sequencing was performed on PBMCs. The V and J genes are TRBV7-2 and TRBJ1-1; no firm D call. This sequence originates from a female donor in good health and CMV-seropositive. CDR3 protein: CASSLAPTVNTEAFF. CDR3 nucleotides: TGTGCCAGCAGCTTAGCGCCTACCGTTAACACTGAAGCTTTCTTT.